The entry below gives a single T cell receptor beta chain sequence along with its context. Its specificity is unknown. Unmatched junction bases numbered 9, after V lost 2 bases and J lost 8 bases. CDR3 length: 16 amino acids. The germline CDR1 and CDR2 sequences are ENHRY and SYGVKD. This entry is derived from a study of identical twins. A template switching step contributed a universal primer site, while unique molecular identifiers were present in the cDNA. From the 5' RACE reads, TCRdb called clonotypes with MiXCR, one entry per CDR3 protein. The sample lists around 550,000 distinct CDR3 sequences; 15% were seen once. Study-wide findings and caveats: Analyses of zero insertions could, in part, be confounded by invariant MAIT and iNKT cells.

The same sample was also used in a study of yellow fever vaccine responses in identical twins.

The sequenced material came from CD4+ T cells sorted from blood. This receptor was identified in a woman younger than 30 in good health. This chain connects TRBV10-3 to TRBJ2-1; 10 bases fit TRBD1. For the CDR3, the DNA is TGTGCCATCAGTGAGCTGTTTGGACAGGGGGGCCATGAGCAGTTCTTC. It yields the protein CAISELFGQGGHEQFF.